This TCR beta chain was identified in a study of T cell changes during pregnancy in multiple sclerosis. The table came from immunoSEQ multiplex PCR; TCRdb's copy has only in-frame clones and leaves some out. The sample has approximately 49,000 clones; around 92% are singletons. This CDR3 has 16 residues. The input for sequencing was CD4+ T cells from peripheral blood mononuclear cells, taken in the second trimester of pregnancy. This chain connects TRBV21-1 to TRBJ2-7; the D call of TRBD2 is as the table states it, not checked on the DNA. TRBV21-1 has pseudogene status. This clonotype was obtained from a female donor in good health, enrolled as a control in a pregnancy study. The CDR3 here is CASSRLAGELGDEQYF. The CDR3 nucleotides read TGTGCCAGCAGCAGACTAGCGGGAGAACTTGGGGACGAGCAGTACTTC.